One and the same sample provided the 10 T cell receptor beta chains below, sequenced in a study of T cell clones after liver transplantation. Profiled with immunoSEQ multiplex PCR; TCRdb holds only in-frame clones, not every one. The data contain over 45,000 clones, over 65% of them singletons. The input for sequencing was CD4+ T cells from blood, taken around 54 months after liver transplant. These TCRs come from a human patient who received a liver transplant. Some T cells may arise from the graft donor.

V and J are TRBV5-5 and TRBJ1-2; the D gene is possibly TRBD1 (5 bases). Per germline, CDR1 SGHKS and CDR2 YYEKEE (reference sequence). Trimming left V 5 bases short and J 4 bases short, with 12 bases between. The CDR3 contains 13 residues. DNA of the CDR3: TGTGCCAGCAGGGTCGCAGGGACCTATGGCTACACCTTC. It translates to CASRVAGTYGYTF.

This chain links TRBV4-1 with TRBJ2-3; TRBD2 matches at 12 bases. This CDR3 has 17 amino acids. The V segment lost 1 base and the J segment 7 bases; nucleotides outside the gene matches: 9. Germline V gives CDR1 MGHRA, CDR2 YSYEKL. The CDR3 DNA is TGCGCCAGCAGCCAAGGCGTGCTAGCGGGGGGGCCAAATACGCAGTATTTT. Translated, it gives CASSQGVLAGGPNTQYF.

The V gene is TRBV11-2, the J gene TRBJ1-1, with D perhaps TRBD1 (6 bases). The CDR3 sequence is 16 residues long. V was trimmed by 2 bases and J by 0 bases, leaving 13 bases between them. The germline V gene encodes CDR1 SGHAT and CDR2 FQNNGV. The CDR3 spells CASSLMSGALNTEAFF. CDR3 nucleotides: TGTGCCAGCAGCTTAATGTCAGGGGCGCTGAACACTGAAGCTTTCTTT.

This clone was observed a few times. The chain combines TRBV6-6 with TRBJ2-1; D gene ambiguous. V lost 7 bases to trimming and J lost 8 bases, with 12 bases between them. The CDR3 runs 12 residues. Per germline, CDR1 MNHNY and CDR2 SVGAGI (reference sequence). The CDR3 spells CASIKASHEQFF. CDR3 DNA sequence: TGTGCCAGCATCAAGGCTAGTCATGAGCAGTTCTTC.

The chain has TRBV28 and TRBJ2-7, with 8 bases fitting TRBD1. Trimming cost V 5 bases and J 7 bases; bases outside gene matches: 10. The CDR3 loop spans 14 amino acids. Per the germline V gene, CDR1 is MDHEN and CDR2 is SYDVKM. The chain's CDR3 is CASSAPGQVLEQYF. Written as DNA, the CDR3 is TGTGCCAGCAGTGCACCGGGACAGGTATTAGAGCAGTACTTC.

V usage is TRBV4-1 and J usage is TRBJ2-3, with 15 bases that match TRBD2. Per germline, CDR1 MGHRA and CDR2 YSYEKL. The CDR3 extends over 16 amino acids. With V trimmed by 6 bases and J by 5 bases, 6 bases remained unmatched. In DNA, the CDR3 is TGCGCCAGCAGGCCGGGACTAGCGGGGGGTGAAGATACGCAGTATTTT. Its translation: CASRPGLAGGEDTQYF.

This clone has just one count. DNA for the CDR3: TGTGCCAGCCTTGACAGGGTAAACGAGCAGTACTTC. Translation gives CASLDRVNEQYF. The chain joins TRBV6-5 to TRBJ2-7; 7 positions agree with TRBD1. V shed 8 bases, J shed 5 bases, and the junction held 6 bases outside the gene matches. Germline V gene lookup returns CDR1 MNHEY and CDR2 SVGAGI. The CDR3 spans 12 residues.

The V call is TRBV20-1, the J call TRBJ1-2, with D hard to call. The germline gives CDR1 DFQATT, CDR2 SNEGSKA (reference sequence). There are 11 residues in the CDR3. V was cut by 3 bases and J by 3 bases, with 5 bases left in between. The CDR3 nucleotides are TGCAGTGCTAGCACAGACTATGGCTACACCTTC. Amino acids: CSASTDYGYTF.

The genes are TRBV5-1 and TRBJ2-2; D is unclear. V was trimmed by 0 bases and J by 3 bases, leaving 6 bases between them. Per the germline V gene, CDR1 is SGHRS and CDR2 is YFSETQ. CDR3 length equals 14 residues. CDR3 amino acids: CASSLDLYTGELFF. CDR3 bases: TGCGCCAGCAGCTTGGATCTGTACACCGGGGAGCTGTTTTTT.

This chain links TRBV2 with TRBJ1-1; 12 bases agree with TRBD1. The J segment lost 1 base and the V segment lost 5 bases, leaving 2 bases of the junction unmatched. In germline, CDR1 is SNHLY, CDR2 FYNNEI. CDR3 length equals 15 residues. The CDR3 here is CASSRDRGRNTEAFF. The CDR3 nucleotides read TGTGCCAGCAGTAGGGACAGGGGGCGGAACACTGAAGCTTTCTTT.